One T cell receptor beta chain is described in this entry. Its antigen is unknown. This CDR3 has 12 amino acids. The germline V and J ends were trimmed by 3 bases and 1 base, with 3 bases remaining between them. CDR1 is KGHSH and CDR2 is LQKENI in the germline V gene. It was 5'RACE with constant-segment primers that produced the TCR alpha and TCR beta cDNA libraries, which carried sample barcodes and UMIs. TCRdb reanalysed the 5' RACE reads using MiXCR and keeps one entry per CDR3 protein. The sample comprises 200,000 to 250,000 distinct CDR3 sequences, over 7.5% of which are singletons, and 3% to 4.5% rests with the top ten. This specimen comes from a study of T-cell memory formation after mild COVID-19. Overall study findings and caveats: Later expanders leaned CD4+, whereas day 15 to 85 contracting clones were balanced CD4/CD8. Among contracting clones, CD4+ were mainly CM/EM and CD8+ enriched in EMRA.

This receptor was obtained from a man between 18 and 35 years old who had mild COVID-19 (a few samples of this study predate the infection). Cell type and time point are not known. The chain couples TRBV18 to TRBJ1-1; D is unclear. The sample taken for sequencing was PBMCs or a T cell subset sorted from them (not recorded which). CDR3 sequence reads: CASSPTNTEAFF. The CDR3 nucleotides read TGTGCCAGCTCACCTACGAACACTGAAGCTTTCTTT.